The 11 T cell receptor beta chains below were found in one sample sequenced in a study of T cells in Graves' hyperthyroidism and ophthalmopathy. The investigators amplified TCR beta CDR3 regions from RNA transcripts. The HTBI primer set served for first-round RT-PCR of the TCR CDR3. Via MiXCR, TCRdb re-called the multiplex PCR reads, giving one row per CDR3 protein. The sample includes roughly 520,000 distinct CDR3 sequences, around 22% of them seen just once. The source material was blood. The receptors shown here come from a woman between 25 and 40 years old with Graves' ophthalmopathy.

The table lists this clonotype with a few counts. The V and J genes are TRBV18 and TRBJ2-7; D might be TRBD1 or TRBD2, each matching 5 bases. V was trimmed by 4 bases and J by 3 bases, leaving 16 bases between them. This CDR3 has 15 amino acids. Germline V gene data show CDR1 as KGHSH and CDR2 as LQKENI. In DNA, the CDR3 is TGTGCCAGCTCACAAGGGGACGGCGGAGTCTACGAGCAGTACTTC. Protein: CASSQGDGGVYEQYF.

This clonotype was seen many times. CDR3 nucleotides: TGCAGCGTTGTGTCGGACGCTAACTATGGCTACACCTTC. This encodes CSVVSDANYGYTF. The chain couples TRBV29-1 to TRBJ1-2; the D is unclear. Germline assignment: CDR1 SQVTM and CDR2 ANQGSEA. CDR3 length: 13 amino acids. V shed 4 bases and J shed 0 bases, with 9 bases lying between them.

This clonotype was seen repeatedly, ten times or more. The chain joins TRBV11-2 to TRBJ1-5; D might be TRBD1 (6 bases). Germline V gives CDR1 SGHAT, CDR2 FQNNGV. Trimming took 3 bases from V and 1 from J, leaving 16 bases between them. CDR3 length: 17 residues. This chain's CDR3 is CASSLGPGVPSNQPQHF. CDR3 coding DNA: TGTGCCAGCAGCTTGGGTCCAGGGGTTCCAAGCAATCAGCCCCAGCATTTT.

The rearrangement uses TRBV12-3 or TRBV12-4 and TRBJ1-2, with 8 bases matching TRBD1. This CDR3 spans 13 amino acids. V was clipped by 7 bases and J by 2 bases; unmatched bases: 3. This chain's CDR3 is CASNGQGNYGYTF. CDR3 bases: TGTGCCAGCAACGGACAGGGAAACTATGGCTACACCTTC.

This clonotype was seen only a few times. This chain uses TRBV29-1 with TRBJ1-1; D is unclear. Germline CDR1 and CDR2: SQVTM and ANQGSEA. Trimming took 3 bases from V and 0 from J, leaving 11 bases between them. This CDR3 is 14 amino acids long. The CDR3 DNA sequence: TGCAGCGTTGAGCTTCTATTAATGAACACTGAAGCTTTCTTT. This translates into CSVELLLMNTEAFF.

V is TRBV9 and J is TRBJ1-1; possibly TRBD1 for D (6 bases). The CDR3 extends over 14 amino acids. Germline values: CDR1 SGDLS, CDR2 YYNGEE. The germline V and J ends were trimmed by 4 bases and 4 bases, with 14 bases remaining between them. For the CDR3, the DNA is TGTGCCAGCAGCCTTTCGCCAGGGGCCACTGAAGCTTTCTTT. This sequence encodes CASSLSPGATEAFF.

This clonotype was counted once. This CDR3 fails to terminate in the conserved phenylalanine or tryptophan, so it likely reflects a read error. It is unclear where the CDR3 begins or ends on the DNA, so no DNA is shown, and the CDR3 is as TCRdb lists it. This chain connects TRBV6-1 to TRBJ2-7; the D call in the table, TRBD2, was not verified against the DNA. Germline V gene sequence: CDR1 MNHNS, CDR2 SASEGT. A total of 8 residues make up the CDR3, ends included. CDR3 residues: CASSRLAG.

J is TRBJ1-5 and V is TRBV6-2 or TRBV6-3, with no clear D. CDR1 and CDR2 from the germline V gene are MNHEY and SVGEGT. The CDR3 contains 17 residues. V lost 3 bases and J lost 3, with 18 bases in between. CDR3 residues: CASSYKAASPVNQPQHF. CDR3 DNA: TGTGCCAGCAGTTATAAGGCAGCGTCCCCTGTCAATCAGCCCCAGCATTTT.

This clonotype appeared many times. The rearrangement joins TRBV28 to TRBJ2-7; 10 nucleotides agree with TRBD2. Germline trimming cut 6 bases from V and 3 bases from J; bases unmatched to any gene: 2. Germline V CDR1 and CDR2: MDHEN, SYDVKM. This CDR3 spans 13 amino acids. The chain's CDR3 is CASRASGGYEQYF. The CDR3 nucleotides read TGTGCCAGCAGGGCTAGCGGGGGCTACGAGCAGTACTTC.

This clonotype occurred many times. V and J are TRBV28 and TRBJ1-2; D is perhaps TRBD1 (5 bases). V lost 8 bases to trimming and J lost 6 bases, with 7 bases between them. This CDR3 comprises 10 residues. The germline gives CDR1 MDHEN, CDR2 SYDVKM. CDR3 loop: CASEGHGYTF. CDR3 nucleotides: TGTGCCAGCGAGGGGCATGGCTACACCTTC.

The rearrangement joins TRBV12-3 or TRBV12-4 to TRBJ2-7, with 7 bases identical to TRBD2. CDR3 length equals 15 residues. The trim removed 4 bases at V and 3 bases at J, leaving 9 bases unmatched. The CDR3 nucleotides are TGTGCCAGCAGTTCCCGTGGAAGCGGGATCTACGAGCAGTACTTC. It codes for CASSSRGSGIYEQYF.